This T cell receptor beta chain was documented in a study of regulatory T cells in long-lasting Graves disease. Time point meaning: newly diagnosed GD, antithyroid drugs for less than 3 months. The TCR library was prepared using RNA isolated from PBMCs. This clonotype occurred a few times. The CDR3 length is 15 residues. V was trimmed by 3 bases and J by 9 bases, leaving 15 bases between them. Germline V gene data show CDR1 as KGHSH and CDR2 as LQKENI. Arm-PCR of CDR3 regions and iRepertoire HTBI primers were used to build TCR beta libraries. One entry per CDR3 protein results from TCRdb running MiXCR on the multiplex PCR reads. The data hold 400,000 to 500,000 distinct CDR3 sequences, with around 15% observed a single time. These data were also reused for a study on T cells in Graves' hyperthyroidism and ophthalmopathy. That study reports: Hyperthyroidism was newly diagnosed in patients aged 18 to 65 (duration under 2 months).

The receptor comes from a woman aged 30 to 39 with Graves disease. This sample comprised peripheral blood mononuclear cells (PBMCs), obtained at new diagnosis, from a patient treated with antithyroid drugs. This chain joins TRBV18 and TRBJ1-6, with a tentative D call TRBD1 (6 bases). This CDR3 reads CASSPQQGLSSPLHF. CDR3 coding DNA: TGTGCCAGCTCACCTCAACAGGGTTTGAGTTCACCCCTCCACTTT.